Each of the 9 T cell receptor beta chains below was sequenced from the same sample in a study of T cells in Graves' hyperthyroidism and ophthalmopathy. Using RNA transcripts as the source, TCR beta CDR3 regions were amplified. With the HTBI primer set, the TCR CDR3 went through a first round of RT-PCR. TCRdb reprocessed the multiplex PCR reads via MiXCR and lists one record per CDR3 protein. In the table there are 660,000 or so distinct CDR3 sequences, about 20% of which are singletons. Sequenced sample: blood. Every receptor here comes from a man younger than 45 with Graves' ophthalmopathy.

V is TRBV5-6 and J is TRBJ2-5; tentatively, D is TRBD1 (7 bases). The CDR3 spans 13 residues. Trimming shortened V by 2 bases and J by 4 bases, and 9 bases separated the two germline ends. The germline CDR1 and CDR2 sequences are SGHDT and YYEEEE. CDR3 nucleotide sequence: TGTGCCAGCAGCTTCCAGGGGGGAGAGACCCAGTACTTC. It yields the protein CASSFQGGETQYF. Combining the CDR3 with reference TRBV5-6 and TRBJ2-5 gives the whole variable domain DAGVTQSPTHLIKTRGQQVTLRCSPKSGHDTVSWYQQALGQGPQFIFQYYEEEERQRGNFPDRFSGHQFPNYSSELNVNALLLGDSALYLCASSFQGGETQYFGPGTRLLVL.

The rearrangement joins TRBV29-1 to TRBJ2-5; 7 positions agree with TRBD2. The CDR3 spans 13 residues. V dropped 5 bases and J dropped 4; count of bases not matched to a gene: 7. Per the germline V gene, CDR1 is SQVTM and CDR2 is ANQGSEA. The CDR3 nucleotides read TGCAGCGTTAGCGGGGCCCTTCGAGAGACCCAGTACTTC. It yields the protein CSVSGALRETQYF.

In regard to this clonotype: A much more abundant neighbour one base away suggests this may be a read error. The chain employs TRBV18 and TRBJ2-1, with D possibly being TRBD1 (6 bases). The CDR3 runs 13 residues. Germline V gives CDR1 KGHSH, CDR2 LQKENI. The CDR3 DNA sequence: TGTACCAGCTCACCGAGGGGGAGCGATGAGCAGTTCTTC. Its protein is CTSSPRGSDEQFF.

A few counts support this clonotype. The V gene is TRBV3-1, the J gene TRBJ2-1, with 10 bases matching TRBD2. Germline values: CDR1 LGHDT, CDR2 YNNKEL (reference sequence). The V gene end was trimmed by 4 bases and the J gene end by 8 bases; junction bases not matched to a gene: 14. The CDR3 is made up of 17 amino acids. The CDR3 reads CASSPPNLAGVGHEQFF. The CDR3 nucleotides are TGTGCCAGCAGCCCACCCAACCTAGCGGGAGTTGGGCATGAGCAGTTCTTC.

This clonotype came up many times. The chain recombines TRBV12-3 or TRBV12-4 with TRBJ1-1; D not certain. The CDR3 covers 13 residues. V gave up 8 bases and J gave up 3 bases, with 13 bases separating them. The CDR3 sequence: CASGWATDTEAFF. The CDR3 nucleotides are TGTGCCAGCGGCTGGGCCACCGACACTGAAGCTTTCTTT.

This clonotype was counted ten times or more. The rearrangement joins TRBV7-8 to TRBJ2-1; perhaps TRBD2 as D (5 bases). Germline V gives CDR1 SGHVS, CDR2 FQNEAQ. Trimming removed 0 bases from V and 7 bases from J, with 10 bases in between. The CDR3 consists of 14 residues. CDR3 in DNA: TGTGCCAGCAGCTTAGCGGGAGCTCTTAATGAGCAGTTCTTC. Amino acid sequence: CASSLAGALNEQFF.

This clonotype occurred many times. This chain uses TRBV30 with TRBJ2-1; TRBD2 matches 10 bases. CDR3 length: 17 residues. The V gene's germline CDR1 is GTSNPN and CDR2 SVGIG (reference sequence). Unmatched junction bases numbered 10, after V lost 3 bases and J lost 2 bases. The CDR3 is CAWRDRASGSAYNEQFF. CDR3 coding DNA: TGTGCCTGGAGGGACAGAGCTAGCGGGAGCGCCTACAATGAGCAGTTCTTC. Together with reference TRBV30 and TRBJ2-1, the CDR3 gives the full variable domain: SQTIHQWPATLVQPVGSPLSLECTVEGTSNPNLYWYRQAAGRGLQLLFYSVGIGQISSEVPQNLSASRPQDRQFILSSKKLLLSDSGFYLCAWRDRASGSAYNEQFFGPGTRLTVL.

This clonotype came up a few times. The CDR3 DNA follows: TGTGCCAGCAGCTTCCCGTTTGCGGGAGAAGGGTTGAGAAATGAGCAGTTCTTC. It codes for CASSFPFAGEGLRNEQFF. The V gene is TRBV7-9, the J gene TRBJ2-1, with 7 nucleotides matching TRBD2. Germline CDR1 and CDR2: SEHNR and FQNEAQ (reference sequence). CDR3 length equals 18 residues. J was trimmed by 7 bases and V by 3 bases; bases with no gene match: 18.

Many counts were recorded for this clonotype. The J gene is TRBJ2-1, the V gene TRBV5-1; TRBD2 agrees at 11 bases. The CDR3 has 20 residues. Trimming cost V 3 bases and J 0 bases; bases outside gene matches: 14. Germline CDR1 and CDR2: SGHRS and YFSETQ. CDR3 in amino acids: CASSSGGLADTSSSYNEQFF. CDR3 DNA: TGCGCCAGCAGCTCCGGGGGACTAGCGGACACTAGTAGCTCCTACAATGAGCAGTTCTTC.